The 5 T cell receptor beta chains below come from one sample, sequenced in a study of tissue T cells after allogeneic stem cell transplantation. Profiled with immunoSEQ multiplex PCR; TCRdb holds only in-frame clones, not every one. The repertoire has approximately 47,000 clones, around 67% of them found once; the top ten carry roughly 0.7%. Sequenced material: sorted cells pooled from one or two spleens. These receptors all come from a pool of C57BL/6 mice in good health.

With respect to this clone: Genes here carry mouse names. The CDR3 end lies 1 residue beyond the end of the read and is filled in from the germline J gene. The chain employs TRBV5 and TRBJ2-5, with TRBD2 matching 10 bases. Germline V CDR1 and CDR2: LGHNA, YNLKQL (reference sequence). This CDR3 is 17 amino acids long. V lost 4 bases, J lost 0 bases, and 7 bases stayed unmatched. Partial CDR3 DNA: TGTGCCAGCAGCCCCCTCGACTGGGGGGTTAACCAAGACACCCAGTAC. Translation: CASSPLDWGVNQDTQY. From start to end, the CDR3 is CASSPLDWGVNQDTQYF.

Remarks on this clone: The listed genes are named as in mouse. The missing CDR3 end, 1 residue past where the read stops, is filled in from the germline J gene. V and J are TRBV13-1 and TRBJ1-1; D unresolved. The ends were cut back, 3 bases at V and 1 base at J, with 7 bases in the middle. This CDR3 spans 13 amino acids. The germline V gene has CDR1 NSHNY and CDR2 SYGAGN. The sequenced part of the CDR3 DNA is TGTGCCAGCAGTGCCAGACAAAACACAGAAGTCTTC. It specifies CASSARQNTEVF. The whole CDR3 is CASSARQNTEVFF.

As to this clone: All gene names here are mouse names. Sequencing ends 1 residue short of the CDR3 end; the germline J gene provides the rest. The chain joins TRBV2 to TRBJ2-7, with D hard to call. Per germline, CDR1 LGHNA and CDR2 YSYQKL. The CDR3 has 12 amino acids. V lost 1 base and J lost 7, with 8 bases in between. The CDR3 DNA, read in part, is TGTGCCAGCAGCCAAGTAGGTGGGGAACAGTAC. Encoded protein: CASSQVGGEQY. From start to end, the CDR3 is CASSQVGGEQYF.

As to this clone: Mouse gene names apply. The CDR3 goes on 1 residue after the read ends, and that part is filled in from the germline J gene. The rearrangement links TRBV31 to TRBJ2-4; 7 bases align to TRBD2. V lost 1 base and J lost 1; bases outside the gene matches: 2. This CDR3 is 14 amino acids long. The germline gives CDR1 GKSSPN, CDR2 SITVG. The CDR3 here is CAWSPLGGQNTLYF. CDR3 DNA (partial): TGTGCCTGGAGTCCCCTGGGGGGTCAAAACACCTTGTAC. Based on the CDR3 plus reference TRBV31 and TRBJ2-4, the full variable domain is AQTIHQWPVAEIKAVGSPLSLGCTIKGKSSPNLYWYWQATGGTLQQLFYSITVGQVESVVQLNLSASRPKDDQFILSTEKLLLSHSGFYLCAWSPLGGQNTLYFGAGTRLSVL.

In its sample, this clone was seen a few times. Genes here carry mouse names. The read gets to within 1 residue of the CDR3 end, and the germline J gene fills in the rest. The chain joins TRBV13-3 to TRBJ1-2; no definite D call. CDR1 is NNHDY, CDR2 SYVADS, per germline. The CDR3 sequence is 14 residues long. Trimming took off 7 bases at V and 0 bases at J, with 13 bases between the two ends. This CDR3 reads CASRGRRANSDYTF. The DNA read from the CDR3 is TGTGCCAGCCGCGGCAGGAGGGCAAACTCCGACTACACC.